A selection of T cell receptor beta chains follows, all from one sample in a study of technical replicates of blood from a few donors. Sequencing was performed with immunoSEQ multiplex PCR; in TCRdb, only in-frame clones are kept and a portion is missing. The data contain over 65,000 clones, roughly 98% of them singletons. The material sequenced was T cells isolated from PBMCs. The receptors here all came from a human donor in good health. CDR3s include the opening cysteine and the closing phenylalanine or tryptophan. A D gene is named only where the DNA matches it firmly. The listing skips clone size in some rows; elsewhere it reads once, few, many or a size class.

D	size	V	J	DNA	CDR3
.	few	TRBV4-2	TRBJ1-1	TGTGCCAGCAGCCAGGCGTTCGGAGGGAGAGGCACTGAAGCTTTCTTT	CASSQAFGGRGTEAFF
TRBD2	once	TRBV6-5	TRBJ2-1	TGTGCCAGCCGGCGGGGGACCTACAATGAGCAGTTCTTC	CASRRGTYNEQFF
TRBD1	.	TRBV2	TRBJ1-1	TGTGCCAGCAGGATCGGGACAGTATCCTTGAACACTGAAGCTTTCTTT	CASRIGTVSLNTEAFF
.	.	TRBV11-1	TRBJ2-2	TGTGCCAGCAGCTCCGGGAGTCTAGACACCGGGGAGCTGTTTTTT	CASSSGSLDTGELFF
.	.	TRBV7-9	TRBJ2-3	TGTGCCAGCAGCGGTCTGCGGACAACCGCTCATACGCAGTATTTT	CASSGLRTTAHTQYF
TRBD1	once	TRBV5-1	TRBJ2-3	TGCGCCAGCAGCTTGTTGACAGGGGGCGGCACAGATACGCAGTATTTT	CASSLLTGGGTDTQYF
.	.	TRBV27	TRBJ1-2	TGTGCCAGCAGTTTTGGCCAGTACTATGGCTACACCTTC	CASSFGQYYGYTF
TRBD2	.	TRBV19	TRBJ2-7	TGTGCCAGTAGTATGGCAGCGGGAGGTTACTACGAGCAGTACTTC	CASSMAAGGYYEQYF
TRBD1	.	TRBV27	TRBJ1-1	TGTGCCAGCAGGGTGGGACAGGGTGTTACTGAAGCTTTCTTT	CASRVGQGVTEAFF
TRBD2	.	TRBV12-5	TRBJ2-1	TGTGCTAGTGATATAGCGGGAGTCTACTACAATGAGCAGTTCTTC	CASDIAGVYYNEQFF
.	.	TRBV14	TRBJ2-1	TGTGCCAGCAGCCAAGTCCGAGGCAATGAGCAGTTCTTC	CASSQVRGNEQFF
.	.	TRBV9	TRBJ1-5	TGTGCCAGCAGCTCCGACTATAGCAATCAGCCCCAGCATTTT	CASSSDYSNQPQHF
.	.	TRBV28	TRBJ2-7	TGTGCCAGCAGTCCTGAAAGCAAGATGAGCTCCTACGAGCAGTACTTC	CASSPESKMSSYEQYF
.	.	TRBV2	TRBJ2-7	TGTGCTATCTTATCCGGCCCAGGGGCCCTCGAGCAGTACTTC	CAILSGPGALEQYF
.	.	TRBV28	TRBJ1-2	TGTGCCAGCAGCACGCAGGGCAAAGCTAACTATGGCTACACCTTC	CASSTQGKANYGYTF
TRBD1	.	TRBV6-1	TRBJ2-3	TGTGCCAGCAGTGAAATGCGGGACAGGCTAGAAGATACGCAGTATTTT	CASSEMRDRLEDTQYF
.	.	TRBV30	TRBJ1-2	TGTGCCCAGCAGGGTACTAACTATGGCTACACCTTC	CAQQGTNYGYTF
TRBD1	.	TRBV19	TRBJ2-2	TGTGCCAGTAGTGTAACAGGGGAAACCGGGGAGCTGTTTTTT	CASSVTGETGELFF
TRBD1	.	TRBV4-1	TRBJ1-5	TGCGCCAGCAGAGTGGGACAGGCCTATAGCAATCAGCCCCAGCATTTT	CASRVGQAYSNQPQHF
.	.	TRBV6-1	TRBJ1-4	TGTGCCTTGCTTAAGGGGGCAACTAATGAAAAACTGTTTTTT	CALLKGATNEKLFF
.	.	TRBV15	TRBJ2-7	TGTGCCACCAGCAGAGATAGATCCTACGAGCAGTACTTC	CATSRDRSYEQYF
TRBD1	once	TRBV19	TRBJ2-1	TGTGCCAGTAGTATAGCAGGGGGCGTGTACAATGAGCAGTTCTTC	CASSIAGGVYNEQFF
TRBD1	.	TRBV25-1	TRBJ1-4	TGTGCCAGCAGTTGGACAGGGTCTAATGAAAAACTGTTTTTT	CASSWTGSNEKLFF
TRBD1	.	TRBV15	TRBJ1-1	TGTGCCACCGAGGGGCGAAGACAGGGAGGCACTGAAGCTTTCTTT	CATEGRRQGGTEAFF
.	.	TRBV5-1	TRBJ2-7	TGCGCCAGCAGCTTGTTTCAAACCGGCGGGTCCTACGAGCAGTACTTC	CASSLFQTGGSYEQYF